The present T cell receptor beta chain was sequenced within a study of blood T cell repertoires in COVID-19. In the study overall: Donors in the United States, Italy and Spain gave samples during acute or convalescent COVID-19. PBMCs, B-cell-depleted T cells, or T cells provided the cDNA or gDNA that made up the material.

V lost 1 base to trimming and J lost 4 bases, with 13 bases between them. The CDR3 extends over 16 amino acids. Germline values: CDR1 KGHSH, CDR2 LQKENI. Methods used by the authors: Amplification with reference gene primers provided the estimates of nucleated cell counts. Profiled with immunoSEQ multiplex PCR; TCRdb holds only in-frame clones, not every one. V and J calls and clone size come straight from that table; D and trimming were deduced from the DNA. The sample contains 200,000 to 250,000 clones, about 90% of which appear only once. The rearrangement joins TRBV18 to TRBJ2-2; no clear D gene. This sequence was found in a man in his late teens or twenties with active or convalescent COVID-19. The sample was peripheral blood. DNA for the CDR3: TGTGCCAGCTCACCACAATTGGCATCGCTCACCGGGGAGCTGTTTTTT. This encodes CASSPQLASLTGELFF.